This T cell receptor (beta chain) was found in a study of CD8 T cells in ankylosing spondylitis. In this sample, this clonotype turned up a few times. Deletions cut 6 bases from V and 4 bases from J, with 16 bases between. This CDR3 contains 15 residues. One entry per CDR3 protein, called by TCRdb with MiXCR from the 5' RACE reads. Of about 270,000 distinct CDR3 sequences listed, roughly a third are singletons. The specimen was blood, either unsorted or a sorted T cell fraction (not recorded which). The TCR sequence derives from a male donor with ankylosing spondylitis or in good health (not recorded which). This chain connects TRBV12-3 or TRBV12-4 to TRBJ1-3, with a tentative D call TRBD1 (5 bases). This chain's CDR3 is CASSAGTGVGNTIYF. The CDR3 nucleotides are TGTGCCAGCAGCGCCGGGACGGGCGTAGGAAACACCATATATTTT.